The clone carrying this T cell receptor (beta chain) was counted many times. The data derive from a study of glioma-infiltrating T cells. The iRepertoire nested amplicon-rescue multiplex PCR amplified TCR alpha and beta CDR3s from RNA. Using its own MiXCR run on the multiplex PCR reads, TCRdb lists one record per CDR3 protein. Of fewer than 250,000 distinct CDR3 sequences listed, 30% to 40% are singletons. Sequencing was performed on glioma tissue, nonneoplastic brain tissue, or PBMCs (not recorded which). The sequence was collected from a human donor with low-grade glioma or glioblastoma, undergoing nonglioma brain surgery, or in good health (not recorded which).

The CDR3 region has the DNA TGTGCCAGCAGCTCACAGTTGGGAATGGCTGAAGCTTTCTTT. The encoded protein is CASSSQLGMAEAFF. This chain joins TRBV7-2 and TRBJ1-1; D is unclear. Germline V gives CDR1 SGHTA, CDR2 FQGNSA. V was pared by 4 bases and J by 6 bases, with 15 bases between. The CDR3 runs to 14 residues.